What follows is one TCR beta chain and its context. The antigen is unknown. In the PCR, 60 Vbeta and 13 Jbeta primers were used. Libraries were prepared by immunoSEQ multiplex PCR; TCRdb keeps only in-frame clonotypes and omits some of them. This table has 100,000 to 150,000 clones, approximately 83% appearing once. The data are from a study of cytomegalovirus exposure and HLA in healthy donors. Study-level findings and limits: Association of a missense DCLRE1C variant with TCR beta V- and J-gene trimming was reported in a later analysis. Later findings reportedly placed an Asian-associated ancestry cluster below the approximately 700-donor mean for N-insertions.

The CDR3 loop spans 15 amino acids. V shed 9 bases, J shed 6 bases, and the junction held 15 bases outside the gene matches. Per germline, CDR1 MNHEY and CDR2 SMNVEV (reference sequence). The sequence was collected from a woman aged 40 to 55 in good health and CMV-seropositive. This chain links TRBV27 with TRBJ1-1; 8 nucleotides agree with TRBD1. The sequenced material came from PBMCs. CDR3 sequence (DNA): TGTGCCAGAAGCCGTACAGGGGGGCGAGGTGCTGAAGCTTTCTTT. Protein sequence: CARSRTGGRGAEAFF.